Detailed here is one T cell receptor (beta chain). CD45RO-negative, CCR7-selected cells formed the naive CD8 fraction, which excluded terminally differentiated effector memory CD45RA+ cells. Clones were read by immunoSEQ multiplex PCR, and TCRdb kept only the in-frame ones, dropping some. Among approximately 2,000,000 clones listed, 93% were seen once. The data were obtained in a study of shared clonotypes between healthy human individuals. With 5 bases removed from V and 0 bases from J, the gap between germline ends came to 19 bases. The CDR3 is made up of 17 amino acids. Germline CDR1 reads SEHNR; CDR2 reads FQNEAQ (reference sequence).

The chain is built from TRBV7-9 and TRBJ1-2, with a possible D match to TRBD1 (6 bases). This clonotype was obtained from a man between 18 and 35 years old in good health. Some clones in this sample may be carry-over from other donors' samples. Sample: naive CD8+ T cells from PBMCs. The chain's CDR3 is CASSQDLRTEANYGYTF. CDR3 in DNA: TGTGCCAGCAGCCAAGATTTAAGGACAGAGGCTAACTATGGCTACACCTTC. Full variable domain (missing parts from reference TRBV7-9 and TRBJ1-2): DTGVSQNPRHKITKRGQNVTFRCDPISEHNRLYWYRQTLGQGPEFLTYFQNEAQLEKSRLLSDRFSAERPKGSFSTLEIQRTEQGDSAMYLCASSQDLRTEANYGYTFGSGTRLTVV.